This T cell receptor (beta chain) appears in the sequencing data of a study of identical twins. A universal primer site arose from template switching, and cDNA bore unique molecular identifiers. TCRdb passed the 5' RACE reads through MiXCR, listing each CDR3 protein once. Among some 790,000 distinct CDR3 sequences, 15% to 20% were seen once, and the ten largest hold 13%. Donors were all healthy Caucasians. These data also formed part of another study, on T cells expressing NK-cell markers. From that second work: Anti-gamma-delta TCR antibody use in several experiments restricted sorting to alpha-beta TCR T cells. Dominant NKG2C+ clonotypes in roughly six donors made up roughly 1.0-7.0% of CD8+ T cells.

This clonotype was obtained from a young woman in good health. The sample was PBMCs.

CDR3 in amino acids: CASSEGLAGGNEQFF. Written as DNA, the CDR3 is TGTGCCAGCAGTGAAGGGCTAGCGGGGGGCAATGAGCAGTTCTTC. This chain connects TRBV6-1 to TRBJ2-1, with 11 bases identical to TRBD2. V lost 1 base, J lost 6 bases, and 2 bases stayed unmatched. The CDR3 is 15 residues long. Germline CDR1 is MNHNS and CDR2 is SASEGT.